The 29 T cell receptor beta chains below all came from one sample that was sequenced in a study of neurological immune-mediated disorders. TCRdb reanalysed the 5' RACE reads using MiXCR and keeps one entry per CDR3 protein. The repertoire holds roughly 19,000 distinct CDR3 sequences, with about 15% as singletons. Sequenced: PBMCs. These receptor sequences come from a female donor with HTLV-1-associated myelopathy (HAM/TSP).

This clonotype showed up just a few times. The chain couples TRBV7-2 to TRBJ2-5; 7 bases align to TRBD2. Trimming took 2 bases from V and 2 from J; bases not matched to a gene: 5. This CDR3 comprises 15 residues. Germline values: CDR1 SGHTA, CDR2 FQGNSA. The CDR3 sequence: CASSLPSGLQETQYF. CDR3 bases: TGTGCCAGCAGCTTACCTAGCGGTCTACAAGAGACCCAGTACTTC.

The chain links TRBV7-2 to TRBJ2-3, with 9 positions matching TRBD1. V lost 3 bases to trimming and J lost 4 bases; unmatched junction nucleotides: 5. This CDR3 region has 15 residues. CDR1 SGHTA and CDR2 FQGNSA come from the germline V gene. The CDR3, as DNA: TGTGCCAGCAGCTTCAATACAGGGGGCGCAGATACGCAGTATTTT. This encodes CASSFNTGGADTQYF.

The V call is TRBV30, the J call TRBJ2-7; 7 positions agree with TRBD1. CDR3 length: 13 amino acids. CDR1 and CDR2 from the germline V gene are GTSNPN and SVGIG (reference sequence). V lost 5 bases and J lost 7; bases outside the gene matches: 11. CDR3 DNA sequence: TGTGCCTGGGGAGGACAGGTGAAGTGGGAGCAGTACTTC. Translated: CAWGGQVKWEQYF.

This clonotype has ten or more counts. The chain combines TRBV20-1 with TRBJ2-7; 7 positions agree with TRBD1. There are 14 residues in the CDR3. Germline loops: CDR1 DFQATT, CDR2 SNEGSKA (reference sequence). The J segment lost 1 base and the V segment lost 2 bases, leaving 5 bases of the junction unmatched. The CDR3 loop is CSARTGTVSYEQYF. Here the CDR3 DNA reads TGCAGTGCTAGAACAGGGACAGTTTCCTACGAGCAGTACTTC.

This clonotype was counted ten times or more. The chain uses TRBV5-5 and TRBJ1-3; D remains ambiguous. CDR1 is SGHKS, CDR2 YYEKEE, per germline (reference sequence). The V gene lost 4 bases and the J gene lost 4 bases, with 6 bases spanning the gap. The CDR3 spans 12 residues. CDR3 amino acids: CASSLGGNTIYF. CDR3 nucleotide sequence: TGTGCCAGCAGCCTGGGGGGAAACACCATATATTTT.

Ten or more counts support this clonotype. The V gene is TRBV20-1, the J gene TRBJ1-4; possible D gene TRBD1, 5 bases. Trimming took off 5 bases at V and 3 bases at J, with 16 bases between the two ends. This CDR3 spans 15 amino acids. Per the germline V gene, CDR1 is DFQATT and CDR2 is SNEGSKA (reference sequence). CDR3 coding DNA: TGCAGTGCTCCAGCCCCGGGGCTAGCTAATGAAAAACTGTTTTTT. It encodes CSAPAPGLANEKLFF.

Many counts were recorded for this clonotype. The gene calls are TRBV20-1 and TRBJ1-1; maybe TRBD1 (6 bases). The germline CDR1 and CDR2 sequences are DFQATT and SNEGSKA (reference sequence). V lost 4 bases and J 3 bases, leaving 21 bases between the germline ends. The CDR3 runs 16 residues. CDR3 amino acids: CSATPEQQGFYTEAFF. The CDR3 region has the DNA TGCAGTGCTACCCCAGAACAACAGGGCTTTTACACTGAAGCTTTCTTT.

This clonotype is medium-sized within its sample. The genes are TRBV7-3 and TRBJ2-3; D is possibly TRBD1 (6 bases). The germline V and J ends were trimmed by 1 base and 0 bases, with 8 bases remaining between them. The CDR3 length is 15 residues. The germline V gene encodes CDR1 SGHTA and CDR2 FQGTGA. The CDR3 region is CASSLMRGSTDTQYF. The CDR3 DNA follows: TGTGCCAGCAGCTTAATGAGGGGGAGCACAGATACGCAGTATTTT.

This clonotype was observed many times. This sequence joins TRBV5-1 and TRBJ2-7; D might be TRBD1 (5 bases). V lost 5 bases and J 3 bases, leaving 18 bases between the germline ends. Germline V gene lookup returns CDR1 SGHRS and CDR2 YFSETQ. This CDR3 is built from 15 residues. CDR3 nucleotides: TGCGCCAGCAGGCGGATGACAGAGAACGTCTACGAGCAGTACTTC. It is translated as CASRRMTENVYEQYF. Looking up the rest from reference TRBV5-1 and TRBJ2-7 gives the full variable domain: KAGVTQTPRYLIKTRGQQVTLSCSPISGHRSVSWYQQTPGQGLQFLFEYFSETQRNKGNFPGRFSGRQFSNSRSEMNVSTLELGDSALYLCASRRMTENVYEQYFGPGTRLTVT.

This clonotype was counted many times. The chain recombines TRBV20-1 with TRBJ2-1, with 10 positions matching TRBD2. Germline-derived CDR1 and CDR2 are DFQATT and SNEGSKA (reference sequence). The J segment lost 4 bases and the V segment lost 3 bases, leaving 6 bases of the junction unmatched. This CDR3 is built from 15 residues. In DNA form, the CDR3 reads TGCAGTGCTAGCTCATGGACTAGCGGTTACAATGAGCAGTTCTTC. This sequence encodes CSASSWTSGYNEQFF.

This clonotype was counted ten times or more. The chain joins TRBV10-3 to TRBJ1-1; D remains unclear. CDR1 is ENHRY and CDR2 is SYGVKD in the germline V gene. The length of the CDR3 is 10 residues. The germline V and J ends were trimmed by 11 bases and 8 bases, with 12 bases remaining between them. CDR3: CAPKAREAFF. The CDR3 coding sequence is TGTGCCCCCAAGGCACGAGAAGCTTTCTTT.

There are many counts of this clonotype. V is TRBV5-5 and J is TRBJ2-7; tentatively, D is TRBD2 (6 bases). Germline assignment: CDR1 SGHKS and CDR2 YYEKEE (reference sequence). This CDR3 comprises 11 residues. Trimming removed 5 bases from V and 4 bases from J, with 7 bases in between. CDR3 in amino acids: CASSGGYEQYF. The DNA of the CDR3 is TGTGCCAGCAGTGGGGGGTACGAGCAGTACTTC.

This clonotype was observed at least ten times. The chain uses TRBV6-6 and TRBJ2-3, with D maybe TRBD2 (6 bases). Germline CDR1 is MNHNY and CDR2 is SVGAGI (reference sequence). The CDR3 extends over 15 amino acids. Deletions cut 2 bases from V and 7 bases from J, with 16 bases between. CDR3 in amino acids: CASSYRDSLPNTQYF. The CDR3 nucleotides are TGTGCCAGCAGTTACCGGGACTCCCTCCCAAATACGCAGTATTTT.

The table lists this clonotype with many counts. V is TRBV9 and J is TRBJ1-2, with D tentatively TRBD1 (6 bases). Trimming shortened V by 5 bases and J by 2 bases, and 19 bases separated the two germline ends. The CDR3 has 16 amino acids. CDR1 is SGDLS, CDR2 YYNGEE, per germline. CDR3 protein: CASRGLNTGTNYGYTF. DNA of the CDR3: TGTGCCAGCAGGGGTCTCAATACAGGGACCAACTATGGCTACACCTTC.

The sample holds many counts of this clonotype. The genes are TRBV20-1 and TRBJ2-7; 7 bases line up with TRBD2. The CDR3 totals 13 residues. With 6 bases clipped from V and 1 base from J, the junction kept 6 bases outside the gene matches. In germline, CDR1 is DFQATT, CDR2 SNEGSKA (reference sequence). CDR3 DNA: TGCAGTGCCGGAGAGGGAGGGTCCTACGAGCAGTACTTC. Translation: CSAGEGGSYEQYF.

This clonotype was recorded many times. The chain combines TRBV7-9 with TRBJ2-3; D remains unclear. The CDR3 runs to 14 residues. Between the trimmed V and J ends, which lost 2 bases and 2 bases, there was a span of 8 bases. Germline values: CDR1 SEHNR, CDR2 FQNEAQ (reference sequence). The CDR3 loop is CASSLLTTTDTQYF. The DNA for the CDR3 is TGTGCCAGCAGCTTATTAACTACCACAGATACGCAGTATTTT.

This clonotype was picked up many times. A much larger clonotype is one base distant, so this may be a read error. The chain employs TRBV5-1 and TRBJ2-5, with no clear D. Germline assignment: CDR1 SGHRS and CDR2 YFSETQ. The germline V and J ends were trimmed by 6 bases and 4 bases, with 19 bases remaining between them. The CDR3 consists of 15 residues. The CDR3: CASNIVPESGETQYF. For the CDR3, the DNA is TGCGCCAGCAACATCGTCCCGGAGTCTGGAGAGACCCAGTACTTC.

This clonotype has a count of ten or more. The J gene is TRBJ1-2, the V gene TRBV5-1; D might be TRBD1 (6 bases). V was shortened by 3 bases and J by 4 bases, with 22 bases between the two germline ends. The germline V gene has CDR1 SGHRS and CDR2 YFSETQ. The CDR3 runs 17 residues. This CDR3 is CASSSEAGQADLYGYTF. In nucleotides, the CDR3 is TGCGCCAGCAGCTCAGAGGCGGGACAAGCGGACCTCTATGGCTACACCTTC.

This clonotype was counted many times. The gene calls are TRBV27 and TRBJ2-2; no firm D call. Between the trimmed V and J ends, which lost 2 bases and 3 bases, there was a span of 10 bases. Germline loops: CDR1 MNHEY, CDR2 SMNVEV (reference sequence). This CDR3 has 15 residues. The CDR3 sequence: CASSLLPKDTGELFF. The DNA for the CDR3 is TGTGCCAGCAGTTTACTGCCGAAAGACACCGGGGAGCTGTTTTTT.

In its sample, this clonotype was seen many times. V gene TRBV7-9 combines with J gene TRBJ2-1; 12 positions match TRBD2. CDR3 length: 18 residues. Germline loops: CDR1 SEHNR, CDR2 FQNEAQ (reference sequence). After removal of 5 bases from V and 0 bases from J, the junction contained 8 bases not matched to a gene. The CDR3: CASSPRLAGVISYNEQFF. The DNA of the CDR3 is TGTGCCAGCAGCCCCCGACTAGCGGGAGTGATCTCCTACAATGAGCAGTTCTTC.

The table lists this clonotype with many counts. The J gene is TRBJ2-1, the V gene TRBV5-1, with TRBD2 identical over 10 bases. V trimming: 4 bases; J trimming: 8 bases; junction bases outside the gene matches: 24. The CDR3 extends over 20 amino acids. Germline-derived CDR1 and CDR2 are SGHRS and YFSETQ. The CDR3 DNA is TGCGCCAGCAGCCCCGGGAGGTCTAGCGGGAGACTTATACCCCCGGATGAGCAGTTCTTC. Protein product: CASSPGRSSGRLIPPDEQFF.

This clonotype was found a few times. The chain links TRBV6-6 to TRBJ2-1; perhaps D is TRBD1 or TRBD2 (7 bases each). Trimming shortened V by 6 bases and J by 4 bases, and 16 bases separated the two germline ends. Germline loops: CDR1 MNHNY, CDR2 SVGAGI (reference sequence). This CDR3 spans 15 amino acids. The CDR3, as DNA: TGTGCCAGCAGAGCAGGGGGGGCGGGTTACAATGAGCAGTTCTTC. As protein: CASRAGGAGYNEQFF.

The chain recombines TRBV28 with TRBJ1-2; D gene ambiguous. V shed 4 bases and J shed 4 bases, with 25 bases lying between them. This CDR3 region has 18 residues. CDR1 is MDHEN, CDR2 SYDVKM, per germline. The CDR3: CASSSTSYSSVPPYGYTF. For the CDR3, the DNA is TGTGCCAGCAGTTCCACCTCGTACTCGTCAGTCCCACCCTATGGCTACACCTTC.

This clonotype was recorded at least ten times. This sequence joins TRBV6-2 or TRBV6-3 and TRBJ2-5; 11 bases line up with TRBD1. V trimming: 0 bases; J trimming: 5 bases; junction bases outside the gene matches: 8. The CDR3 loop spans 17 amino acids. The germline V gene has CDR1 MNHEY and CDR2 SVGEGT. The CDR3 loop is CASSYSGTGGFFETQYF. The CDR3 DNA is TGTGCCAGCAGTTACTCTGGGACAGGGGGTTTTTTTGAGACCCAGTACTTC.

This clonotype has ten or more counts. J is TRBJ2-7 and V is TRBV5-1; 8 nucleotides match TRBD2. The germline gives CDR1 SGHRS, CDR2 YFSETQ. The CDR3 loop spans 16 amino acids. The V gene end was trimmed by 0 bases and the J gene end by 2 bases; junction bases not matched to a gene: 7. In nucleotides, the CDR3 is TGCGCCAGCAGCTTGGGCGGGAGGTCCGATACCTACGAGCAGTACTTC. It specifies CASSLGGRSDTYEQYF.

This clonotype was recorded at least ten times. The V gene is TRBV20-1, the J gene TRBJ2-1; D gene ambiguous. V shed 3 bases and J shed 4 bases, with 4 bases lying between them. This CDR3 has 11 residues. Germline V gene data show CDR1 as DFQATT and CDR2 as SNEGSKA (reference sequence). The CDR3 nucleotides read TGCAGTGCTAGGCCATACAATGAGCAGTTCTTC. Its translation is CSARPYNEQFF.

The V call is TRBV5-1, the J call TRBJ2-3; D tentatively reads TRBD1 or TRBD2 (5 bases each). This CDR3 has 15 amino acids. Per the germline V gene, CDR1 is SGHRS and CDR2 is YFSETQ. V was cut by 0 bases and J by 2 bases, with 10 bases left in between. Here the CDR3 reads CASSLEGTFTDTQYF. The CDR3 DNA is TGCGCCAGCAGCTTGGAAGGGACCTTCACAGATACGCAGTATTTT.

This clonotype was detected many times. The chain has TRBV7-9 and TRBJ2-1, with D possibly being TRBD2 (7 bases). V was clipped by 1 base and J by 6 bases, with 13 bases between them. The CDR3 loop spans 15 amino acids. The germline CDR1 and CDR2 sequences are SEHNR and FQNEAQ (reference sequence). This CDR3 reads CASSLVRGASNEQFF. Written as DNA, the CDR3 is TGTGCCAGCAGCTTAGTACGGGGGGCCAGCAATGAGCAGTTCTTC.

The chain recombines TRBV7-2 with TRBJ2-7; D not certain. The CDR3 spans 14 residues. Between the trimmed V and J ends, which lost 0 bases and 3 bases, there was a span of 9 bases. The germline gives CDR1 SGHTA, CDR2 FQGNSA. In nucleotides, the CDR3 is TGTGCCAGCAGCTTAGCGTACGGAGTCTACGAGCAGTACTTC. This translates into CASSLAYGVYEQYF.